What follows are 18 T cell receptor beta chains derived from one specimen sequenced in a study of T cell responses to AZD1222 COVID-19 vaccine. The repertoire was sequenced with immunoSEQ multiplex PCR; TCRdb's copy has only in-frame clones and lacks some. The sample contains approximately 110,000 clones, less than 90% of which appear only once. This sample comprised peripheral blood, obtained on day 0 of AZD1222 vaccination. Receptors were obtained from an adult in good health.

V usage is TRBV11-2 and J usage is TRBJ2-3; perhaps D is TRBD1 or TRBD2 (5 bases each). CDR1 and CDR2 from the germline V gene are SGHAT and FQNNGV. The CDR3 runs to 15 residues. The V end lost 7 bases, the J end lost 2 bases, and 16 bases lay between the germline ends. CDR3 loop: CASNPGPLATDTQYF. The DNA for the CDR3 is TGTGCCAGCAACCCGGGACCCTTAGCCACAGATACGCAGTATTTT.

A remark on this clone: Other DNA sequences in this specimen translate into the identical CDR3. The rearrangement joins TRBV7-2 to TRBJ2-7; D not resolved. With 1 base removed from V and 3 bases from J, the gap between germline ends came to 7 bases. Per the germline V gene, CDR1 is SGHTA and CDR2 is FQGNSA. The CDR3 consists of 13 residues. CDR3 coding DNA: TGTGCCAGCAGCTTAGGTCGGAACTACGAGCAGTACTTC. As protein: CASSLGRNYEQYF.

V gene TRBV4-3 combines with J gene TRBJ1-2; no definite D call. Germline CDR1 reads LGHNA; CDR2 reads YSLEER. The V end was cut by 3 bases, the J end by 7 bases, with 15 bases between. The CDR3 length is 14 residues. The DNA of the CDR3 is TGCGCCAGCAGCCAGGACCCACGGGGAGTTGGCTACACCTTC. This gives the protein CASSQDPRGVGYTF.

The chain employs TRBV5-4 and TRBJ1-1, with D possibly matching TRBD1 (5 bases). From germline, CDR1 is SGHNT and CDR2 YYREEE (reference sequence). The CDR3 length is 14 residues. The V and J ends lost 3 bases and 1 base respectively, with 10 bases between them. The CDR3 DNA is TGTGCCAGCAGCTGGGGGGAGGCGAACACTGAAGCTTTCTTT. It encodes CASSWGEANTEAFF.

CDR3 in DNA: TGTGCCAGCAGTTTTGGGCCGCTTAATTCACCCCTCCACTTT. Translation gives CASSFGPLNSPLHF. V usage is TRBV27 and J usage is TRBJ1-6; D ambiguous. V lost 3 bases to trimming and J lost 6 bases, with 9 bases between them. Looked up from germline, CDR1 is MNHEY and CDR2 is SMNVEV (reference sequence). This CDR3 spans 14 amino acids.

This clone was counted a single time. The chain links TRBV4-3 to TRBJ2-7; D is ambiguous. Germline CDR1 reads LGHNA; CDR2 reads YSLEER. The ends were cut back, 2 bases at V and 2 bases at J, with 13 bases in the middle. The CDR3 sequence is 15 residues long. The CDR3 protein is CASSQTEGSPYEQYF. CDR3 DNA sequence: TGCGCCAGCAGCCAAACCGAAGGGTCACCCTACGAGCAGTACTTC.

This chain joins TRBV24-1 and TRBJ2-4; D tentatively fits TRBD1 or TRBD2 (6 bases each). Per the germline V gene, CDR1 is KGHDR and CDR2 is SFDVKD. The germline V and J ends were trimmed by 4 bases and 1 base, with 10 bases remaining between them. The CDR3 totals 15 residues. CDR3 DNA: TGTGCCACCAGTGACGGGGGCACGGCCAAAAACATTCAGTACTTC. Protein: CATSDGGTAKNIQYF.

This chain links TRBV6-5 with TRBJ2-3; 10 bases match TRBD2. This CDR3 spans 14 amino acids. The germline V gene has CDR1 MNHEY and CDR2 SVGAGI. Trimming took 6 bases from V and 3 from J; bases not matched to a gene: 3. CDR3 loop: CASSEREGTDTQYF. The CDR3 DNA is TGTGCCAGCAGCGAGCGGGAGGGTACAGATACGCAGTATTTT.

This CDR3 reads CAWSLLAGGLTDTQYF. In nucleotides, the CDR3 is TGTGCCTGGAGTTTGCTAGCGGGAGGCCTCACAGATACGCAGTATTTT. This chain joins TRBV30 and TRBJ2-3; TRBD2 agrees at 11 bases. V shed 2 bases, J shed 2 bases, and the junction held 6 bases outside the gene matches. Germline-derived CDR1 and CDR2 are GTSNPN and SVGIG (reference sequence). The CDR3 runs 16 residues.

The genes are TRBV30 and TRBJ2-1, with 12 nucleotides matching TRBD2. This CDR3 contains 14 residues. Germline CDR1 and CDR2: GTSNPN and SVGIG (reference sequence). The trim removed 0 bases at V and 7 bases at J, leaving 1 base unmatched. DNA for the CDR3: TGTGCCTGGAGTGTCACTAGCGGGGGGAATGAGCAGTTCTTC. As protein: CAWSVTSGGNEQFF.

This chain uses TRBV10-3 with TRBJ2-7; D might be TRBD1 (6 bases). V lost 6 bases and J lost 2, with 17 bases in between. This CDR3 has 15 residues. Germline loops: CDR1 ENHRY, CDR2 SYGVKD. CDR3 nucleotides: TGTGCCATCAGAGAGGCAGCAGGGGCCGCCTACGAGCAGTACTTC. Translation: CAIREAAGAAYEQYF.

This clone was detected once. The rearrangement joins TRBV7-2 to TRBJ1-2; D not resolved. The germline V and J ends were trimmed by 6 bases and 6 bases, with 26 bases remaining between them. The CDR3 is 17 amino acids. CDR1 is SGHTA, CDR2 FQGNSA, per germline. CDR3 sequence: CASRENHAVSPANGYTF. CDR3 nucleotides: TGTGCCAGCAGGGAGAATCACGCCGTCTCCCCCGCGAATGGCTACACCTTC.

This chain connects TRBV28 to TRBJ2-3; 12 bases are a match to TRBD2. The V and J ends lost 3 bases and 5 bases, in that order; junction bases with no gene match: 6. The CDR3 is 16 amino acids. From germline, CDR1 is MDHEN and CDR2 SYDVKM. This CDR3 reads CASSFRLAGARDTQYF. DNA for the CDR3: TGTGCCAGCAGTTTTCGACTAGCGGGAGCTAGAGATACGCAGTATTTT.

The gene calls are TRBV11-2 and TRBJ2-3; D is perhaps TRBD2 (6 bases). Germline V gene data show CDR1 as SGHAT and CDR2 as FQNNGV. The CDR3 spans 11 residues. V lost 8 bases and J 6 bases, leaving 9 bases between the germline ends. The CDR3 is CASSAGDTQYF. The CDR3 nucleotides read TGTGCCAGCTCCGCGGGGGATACGCAGTATTTT.

J is TRBJ1-1 and V is TRBV6-2 or TRBV6-3; maybe TRBD1 (6 bases). V was pared by 0 bases and J by 8 bases, with 10 bases between. Germline V lookup: CDR1 MNHEY, CDR2 SVGEGT. The CDR3 extends over 13 amino acids. CDR3 residues: CASSYSPGAEAFF. The CDR3 DNA is TGTGCCAGCAGTTACTCGCCAGGGGCGGAAGCTTTCTTT.

The chain links TRBV25-1 to TRBJ2-7, with 7 bases that match TRBD1. The CDR3 contains 12 residues. V dropped 6 bases and J dropped 4; count of bases not matched to a gene: 3. Germline CDR1 is MGHDK and CDR2 is SYGVNS. This CDR3 reads CASRTQGYEQYF. CDR3 coding DNA: TGTGCCAGCAGAACACAGGGGTACGAGCAGTACTTC.

As DNA, the CDR3 is TGTGCTAGTGGTTTGACGGGACTGAGCGCTTTCTTT. Its protein product is CASGLTGLSAFF. The chain employs TRBV12-5 and TRBJ1-1, with D possibly TRBD1 on 5 matching bases. V lost 2 bases and J lost 11, with 12 bases in between. Germline V gene lookup returns CDR1 LGHNT and CDR2 FRNRAP. CDR3 length: 12 residues.

This clone was found a few times. The chain couples TRBV28 to TRBJ2-7; no firm D call. V gave up 3 bases and J gave up 8 bases, with 29 bases separating them. CDR1 is MDHEN, CDR2 SYDVKM, per germline. This CDR3 contains 18 residues. CDR3 DNA sequence: TGTGCCAGCAGTTTCCGCGACCTGACCGGCCGGAGCCTACACCAGCAGTACTTC. Translating gives CASSFRDLTGRSLHQQYF.